This TCR beta chain is drawn from a study of T cells after posttransplantation cyclophosphamide. Libraries were prepared by immunoSEQ multiplex PCR; TCRdb keeps only in-frame clonotypes and omits some of them. The sample has around 13,000 clones, none seen only once. Busulfan-fludarabine conditioning, marrow transplant, and cyclophosphamide on days +3 and +4 were administered. Study observations and caveats: TRB clonality was highly associated with recipient CMV seropositivity and reactivation. Later post-transplant blood repertoires were often dominated by donor CD8+ memory clones. Skin or GI-infiltrating T cells shared few TRB sequences with blood.

This clone has at least ten counts. Its antigen is unknown. CDR3 length equals 17 residues. Per the germline V gene, CDR1 is SGDLS and CDR2 is YYNGEE. The V gene end was trimmed by 3 bases and the J gene end by 6 bases; junction bases not matched to a gene: 11. The rearrangement uses TRBV9 and TRBJ2-1, with TRBD2 matching 11 bases. The origin of this receptor is a female patient aged 40-50 years who received an allogeneic stem cell transplant from an unrelated donor, was CMV-positive, and had acute GVHD only. The T cells may come from the graft donor. The sequencing used PBMCs, collected after allogeneic stem cell transplant with posttransplant cyclophosphamide. CDR3 DNA: TGTGCCAGCAGCGCCTCCGGACTAGCGGGTATGGGCAATGAGCAGTTCTTC. This translates into CASSASGLAGMGNEQFF.